This T cell receptor beta chain came from a study of blood T cell repertoires in COVID-19. Unmatched junction bases numbered 6, after V lost 6 bases and J lost 1 base. This CDR3 contains 16 residues. CDR1 is SGHVS and CDR2 is FNYEAQ in the germline V gene. TCRdb's copy holds only in-frame clones and misses some; the assay was immunoSEQ multiplex PCR. The data contain roughly 52,000 clones, approximately 91% of them singletons. This receptor was obtained from a man between 60 and 75 years old with active COVID-19. This chain uses TRBV7-6 with TRBJ2-3; 11 bases agree with TRBD2. Sequencing used peripheral blood. CDR3 nucleotides: TGTGCCAGCAGACGGGGACTAGCGGAACGCACAGATACGCAGTATTTT. Amino acid sequence: CASRRGLAERTDTQYF.